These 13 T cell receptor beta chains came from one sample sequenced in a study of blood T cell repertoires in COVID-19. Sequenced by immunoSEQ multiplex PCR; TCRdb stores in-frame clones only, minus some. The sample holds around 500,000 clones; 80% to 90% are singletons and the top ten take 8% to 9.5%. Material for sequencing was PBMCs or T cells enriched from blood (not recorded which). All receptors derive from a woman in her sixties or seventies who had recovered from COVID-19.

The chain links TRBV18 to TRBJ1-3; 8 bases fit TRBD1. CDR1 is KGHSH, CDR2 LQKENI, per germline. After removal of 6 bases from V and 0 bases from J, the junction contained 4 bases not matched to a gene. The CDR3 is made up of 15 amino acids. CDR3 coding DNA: TGTGCCAGCTCGGCTGACAGGGGCTCTGGAAACACCATATATTTT. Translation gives CASSADRGSGNTIYF.

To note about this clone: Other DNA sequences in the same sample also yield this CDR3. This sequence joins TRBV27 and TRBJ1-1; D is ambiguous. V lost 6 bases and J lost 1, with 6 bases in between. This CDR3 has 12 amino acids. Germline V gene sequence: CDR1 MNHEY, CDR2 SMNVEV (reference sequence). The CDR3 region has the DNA TGTGCCAGCAGCCGAGGGAACACTGAAGCTTTCTTT. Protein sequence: CASSRGNTEAFF.

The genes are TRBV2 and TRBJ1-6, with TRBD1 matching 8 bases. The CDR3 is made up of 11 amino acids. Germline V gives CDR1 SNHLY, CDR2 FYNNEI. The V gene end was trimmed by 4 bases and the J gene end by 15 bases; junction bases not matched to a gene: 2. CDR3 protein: CASSVDRGLHF. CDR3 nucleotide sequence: TGTGCCAGCAGTGTCGACAGGGGCCTCCACTTT.

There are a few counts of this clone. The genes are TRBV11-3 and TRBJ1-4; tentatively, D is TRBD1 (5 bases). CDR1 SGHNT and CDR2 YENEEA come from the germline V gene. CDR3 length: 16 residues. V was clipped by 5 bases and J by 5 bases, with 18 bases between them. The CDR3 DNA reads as TGTGCCAGCAGCGACCGTAGACAGCTATTAAATGAAAAACTGTTTTTT. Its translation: CASSDRRQLLNEKLFF.

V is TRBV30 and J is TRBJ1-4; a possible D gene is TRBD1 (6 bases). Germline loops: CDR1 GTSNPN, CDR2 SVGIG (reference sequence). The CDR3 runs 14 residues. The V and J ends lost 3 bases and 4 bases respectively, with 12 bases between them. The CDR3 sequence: CAWRAGGLNEKLFF. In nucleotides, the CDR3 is TGTGCCTGGAGAGCGGGGGGCCTTAATGAAAAACTGTTTTTT.

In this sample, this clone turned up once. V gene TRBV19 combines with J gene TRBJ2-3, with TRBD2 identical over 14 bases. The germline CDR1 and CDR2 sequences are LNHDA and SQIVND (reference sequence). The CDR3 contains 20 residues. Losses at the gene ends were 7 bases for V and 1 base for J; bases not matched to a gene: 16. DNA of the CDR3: TGTGCCAGTAAAAGGGCCGGACTAGCGGGGGGCACAGGGGGCACAGATACGCAGTATTTT. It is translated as CASKRAGLAGGTGGTDTQYF.

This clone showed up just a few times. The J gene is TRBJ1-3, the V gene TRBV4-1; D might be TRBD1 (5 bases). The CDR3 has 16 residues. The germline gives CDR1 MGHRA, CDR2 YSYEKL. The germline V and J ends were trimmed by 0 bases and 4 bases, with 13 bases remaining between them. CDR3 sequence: CASSQERGRVGNTIYF. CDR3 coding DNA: TGCGCCAGCAGCCAAGAAAGGGGCCGAGTAGGAAACACCATATATTTT.

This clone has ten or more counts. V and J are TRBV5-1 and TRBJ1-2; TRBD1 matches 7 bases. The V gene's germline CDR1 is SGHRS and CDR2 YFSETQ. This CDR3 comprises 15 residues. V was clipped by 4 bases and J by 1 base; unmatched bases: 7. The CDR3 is CASSAGTAINYGYTF. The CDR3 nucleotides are TGCGCCAGCAGCGCCGGGACAGCCATTAACTATGGCTACACCTTC.

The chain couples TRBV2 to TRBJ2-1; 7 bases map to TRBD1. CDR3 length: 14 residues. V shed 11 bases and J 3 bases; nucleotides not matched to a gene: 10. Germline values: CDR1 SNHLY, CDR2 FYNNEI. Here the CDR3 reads CAGSGTENYNEQFF. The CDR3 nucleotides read TGTGCCGGCTCCGGGACAGAAAACTACAATGAGCAGTTCTTC. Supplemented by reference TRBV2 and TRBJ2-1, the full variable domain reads EPEVTQTPSHQVTQMGQEVILRCVPISNHLYFYWYRQILGQKVEFLVSFYNNEISEKSEIFDDQFSVERPDGSNFTLKIRSTKLEDSAMYFCAGSGTENYNEQFFGPGTRLTVL.

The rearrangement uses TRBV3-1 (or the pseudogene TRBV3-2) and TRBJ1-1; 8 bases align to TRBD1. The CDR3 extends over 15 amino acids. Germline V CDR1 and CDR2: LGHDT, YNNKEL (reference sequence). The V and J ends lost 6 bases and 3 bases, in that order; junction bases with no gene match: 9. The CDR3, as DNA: TGTGCCAGCAGGTACTCAGGGGGCGAAGACACTGAAGCTTTCTTT. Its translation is CASRYSGGEDTEAFF.

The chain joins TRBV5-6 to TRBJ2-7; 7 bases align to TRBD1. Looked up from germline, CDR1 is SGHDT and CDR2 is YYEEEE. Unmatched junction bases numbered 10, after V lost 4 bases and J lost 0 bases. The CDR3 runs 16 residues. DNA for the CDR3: TGTGCCAGCAGCCCCCGCAGGACAGGCCCCTCCTACGAGCAGTACTTC. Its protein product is CASSPRRTGPSYEQYF. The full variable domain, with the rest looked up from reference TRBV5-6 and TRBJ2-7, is DAGVTQSPTHLIKTRGQQVTLRCSPKSGHDTVSWYQQALGQGPQFIFQYYEEEERQRGNFPDRFSGHQFPNYSSELNVNALLLGDSALYLCASSPRRTGPSYEQYFGPGTRLTVT.

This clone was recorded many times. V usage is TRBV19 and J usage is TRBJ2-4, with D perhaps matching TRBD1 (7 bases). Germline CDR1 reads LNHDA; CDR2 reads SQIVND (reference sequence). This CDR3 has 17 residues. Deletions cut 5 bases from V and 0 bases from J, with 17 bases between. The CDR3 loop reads CASSGRGAGVAKNIQYF. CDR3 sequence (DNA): TGTGCCAGTAGTGGCAGGGGGGCCGGCGTAGCCAAAAACATTCAGTACTTC.

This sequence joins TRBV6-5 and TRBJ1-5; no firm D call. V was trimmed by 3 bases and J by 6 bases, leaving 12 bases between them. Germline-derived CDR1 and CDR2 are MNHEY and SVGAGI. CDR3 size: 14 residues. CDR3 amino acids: CASSYPPRFQPQHF. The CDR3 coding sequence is TGTGCCAGCAGTTATCCACCTAGGTTTCAGCCCCAGCATTTT.